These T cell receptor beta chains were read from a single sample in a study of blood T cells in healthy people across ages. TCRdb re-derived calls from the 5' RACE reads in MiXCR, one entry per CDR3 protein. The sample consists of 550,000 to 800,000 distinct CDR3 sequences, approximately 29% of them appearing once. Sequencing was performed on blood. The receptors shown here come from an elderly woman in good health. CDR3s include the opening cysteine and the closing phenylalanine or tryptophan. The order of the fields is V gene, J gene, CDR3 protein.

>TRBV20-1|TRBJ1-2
CSAPGGDRGDGYTF
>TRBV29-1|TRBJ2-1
CSVDSLAGGSGSYNEQFF
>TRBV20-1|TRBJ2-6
CSARYASGANVLTF
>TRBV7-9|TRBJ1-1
CASSLNLGTSNTEAFF
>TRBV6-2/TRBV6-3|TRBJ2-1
CASSLGTIYNEQFF
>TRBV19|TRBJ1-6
CASTPGQGNNSPLHF
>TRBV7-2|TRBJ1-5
CASSAVANSNQPQHF
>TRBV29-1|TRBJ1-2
CSARDSPISGYTF
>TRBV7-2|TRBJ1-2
CASSLSLMVGYTF
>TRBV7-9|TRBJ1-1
CASSRSGGAFF
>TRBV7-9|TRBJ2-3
CASSLDPGTDTQYF
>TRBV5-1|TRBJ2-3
CASSLEARTKSTDTQYF
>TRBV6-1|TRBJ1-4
CASSVGQGREKLFF
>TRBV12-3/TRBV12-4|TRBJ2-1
CASSLTGGAYNEQFF
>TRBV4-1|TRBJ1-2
CASSQEQGRAGYGYTF
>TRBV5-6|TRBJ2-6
CASSFNRISGANVLTF
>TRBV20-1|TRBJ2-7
CSAPAAPSEETQYF
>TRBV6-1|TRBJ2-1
CASSASSGGANSEQFF
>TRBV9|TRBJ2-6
CASSAPTGEGANVLTF
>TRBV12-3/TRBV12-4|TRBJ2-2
CASRVTGPNTGELFF
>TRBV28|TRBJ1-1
CASSRQSMNTEAFF
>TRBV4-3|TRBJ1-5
CASSQEIRQPQHF
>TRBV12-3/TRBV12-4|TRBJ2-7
CAQYYYEQYF
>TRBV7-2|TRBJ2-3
CASSFPNLPRSGRASDTQYF
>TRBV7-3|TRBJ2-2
CASSQFGGVELFF
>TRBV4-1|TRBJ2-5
CASSQDPGLAGETQYF
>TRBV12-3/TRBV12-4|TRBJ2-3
CASRSGLADYTDTQYF
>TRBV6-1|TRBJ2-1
CACSGSPGPSNEQFF
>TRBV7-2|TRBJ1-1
CASSRHSILRVRTEAFF
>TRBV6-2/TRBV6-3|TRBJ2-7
CASSYTRDRRGYEQYF
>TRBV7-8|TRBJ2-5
CASSLVQQTRTLNVQYF
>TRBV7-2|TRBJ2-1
CASSLVRAGDEQFF
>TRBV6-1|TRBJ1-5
CASNSQGGNQPQHF
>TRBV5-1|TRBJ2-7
CASSLGDRGAYEQYF
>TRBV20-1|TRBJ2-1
CSATPEGAGGRSSYDEQFF
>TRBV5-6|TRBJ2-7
CASSLRPTGGYEQYF